This T cell receptor (beta chain) was sequenced during a study of blood T cell repertoires in COVID-19. The CDR3 spans 16 residues. Trimming removed 0 bases from V and 1 base from J, with 9 bases in between. Germline V gene sequence: CDR1 LNHDA, CDR2 SQIVND (reference sequence). How the authors handled the data: Amplified reference gene primers provided the basis for estimating nucleated cell counts. Clones were read by immunoSEQ multiplex PCR, and TCRdb kept only the in-frame ones, dropping some. Clone size and V and J calls were adopted from that table, with D and trimming inferred from the DNA. This table has fewer than 55,000 clones, 81% appearing once.

V usage is TRBV19 and J usage is TRBJ2-2, with a tentative D call TRBD2 (6 bases). Specimen: peripheral blood. This receptor was obtained from a woman aged 80 or over with COVID-19, enrolled during active disease. CDR3 in amino acids: CASSIEGTWNTGELFF. DNA for the CDR3: TGTGCCAGTAGTATAGAGGGGACTTGGAACACCGGGGAGCTGTTTTTT.